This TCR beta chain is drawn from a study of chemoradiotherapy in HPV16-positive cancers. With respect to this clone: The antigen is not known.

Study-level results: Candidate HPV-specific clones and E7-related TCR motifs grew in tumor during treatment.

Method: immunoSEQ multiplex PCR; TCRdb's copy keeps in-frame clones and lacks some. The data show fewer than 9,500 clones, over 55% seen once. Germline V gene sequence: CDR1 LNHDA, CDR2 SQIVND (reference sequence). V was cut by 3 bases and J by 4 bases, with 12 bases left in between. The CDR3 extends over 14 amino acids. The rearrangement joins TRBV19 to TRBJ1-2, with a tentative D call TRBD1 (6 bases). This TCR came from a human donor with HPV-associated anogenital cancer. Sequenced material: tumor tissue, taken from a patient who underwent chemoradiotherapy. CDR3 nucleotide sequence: TGTGCCAGTAGTATTGGCCCAGGGGCCTATGGCTACACCTTC. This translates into CASSIGPGAYGYTF. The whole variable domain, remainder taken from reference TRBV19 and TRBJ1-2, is DGGITQSPKYLFRKEGQNVTLSCEQNLNHDAMYWYRQDPGQGLRLIYYSQIVNDFQKGDIAEGYSVSREKKESFPLTVTSAQKNPTAFYLCASSIGPGAYGYTFGSGTRLTVV.